This TCR beta chain was identified during a study of T cell changes during pregnancy in multiple sclerosis. CDR3 length equals 17 residues. Trimming cost V 5 bases and J 7 bases, with 23 bases left between them. CDR1 and CDR2 (germline): KGHSY, FQNENV. The protocol was immunoSEQ multiplex PCR, while the TCRdb copy is restricted to in-frame clones and leaves out a portion. This table has more than 95,000 clones, around 91% appearing once. This TCR was sampled from a female donor with multiple sclerosis, enrolled in a pregnancy study. The V gene is TRBV16, the J gene TRBJ1-4; unclear D gene. Sequences were derived from peripheral blood, sampled after pregnancy. CDR3 protein: CASSSPTSSATGEKLFF. The CDR3 DNA reads TGTGCCAGCAGCTCTCCTACCTCATCTGCCACTGGTGAAAAACTGTTTTTT. Full variable domain (remainder filled in from reference TRBV16 and TRBJ1-4): GEEVAQTPKHLVRGEGQKAKLYCAPIKGHSYVFWYQQVLKNEFKFLISFQNENVFDETGMPKERFSAKCLPNSPCSLEIQATKLEDSAVYFCASSSPTSSATGEKLFFGSGTQLSVL.